This T cell receptor beta chain was retrieved from a study of blood T cell repertoires in COVID-19. For the study at large: PBMCs, B-cell-depleted T cells, or T cells provided the cDNA or gDNA that made up the material.

Germline loops: CDR1 SEHNR, CDR2 FQNEAQ (reference sequence). CDR3 length: 13 residues. The trim removed 6 bases at V and 6 bases at J, leaving 3 bases unmatched. Assay: immunoSEQ multiplex PCR; the TCRdb copy retains only in-frame clones and omits some. The sample lists approximately 250,000 clones, approximately 86% occurring once. This clone was detected once. This rearrangement joins TRBV7-9 to TRBJ1-1; 11 nucleotides agree with TRBD1. This TCR came from a woman in her 70s with COVID-19, enrolled during active disease. The sequencing input was peripheral blood. CDR3 sequence: CASRGQGDAEAFF. The CDR3 nucleotides read TGTGCCAGCAGGGGACAGGGGGATGCTGAAGCTTTCTTT. The variable domain in full, completed from reference TRBV7-9 and TRBJ1-1, reads DTGVSQNPRHKITKRGQNVTFRCDPISEHNRLYWYRQTLGQGPEFLTYFQNEAQLEKSRLLSDRFSAERPKGSFSTLEIQRTEQGDSAMYLCASRGQGDAEAFFGQGTRLTVV.